The present entry profiles one T cell receptor beta chain with its context. Its antigen remains undetermined. No base quality values were provided; no much bigger clone lies one nucleotide off. The junction shows trimming of 5 bases on V and 2 bases on J, plus 16 bases between the germline ends. Inclusive of the bounding cysteine and phenylalanine, the CDR3 is 16 residues long. Only the CDR3 portion is preserved as DNA: 48 bases, with reading frame beginning at the first base. From the germline V gene (reference sequence), CDR1 is MNHEY and CDR2 is SMNVEV. This sample was included in a study of Graves' ophthalmopathy and Graves' hyperthyroidism (dated by TCRdb to between 2017 and 2018). Looking at the study overall: Stable hyperthyroidism was defined as no progression to ophthalmopathy within 18 months of follow-up. The study used TCR beta repertoire signatures to distinguish Graves' ophthalmopathy from Graves' hyperthyroidism and to predict progression to ophthalmopathy. In total, 135 blood samples were TCR-sequenced: approximately 42 ophthalmopathy, some 72 hyperthyroidism and about 17 hyperthyroidism-to-ophthalmopathy patients. A discovery set of about 99 patients (about 45 ophthalmopathy, fewer than 60 stable hyperthyroidism) was enrolled to explore V-J signatures distinguishing ophthalmopathy from hyperthyroidism. An independent validation cohort was composed of approximately 19 hyperthyroidism patients and around 16 patients who later progressed from hyperthyroidism to ophthalmopathy. In five to seven hyperthyroidism patients, T-cell repertoires of thyroid tissue and blood were compared. After sampling, hyperthyroidism patients received methimazole starting at 30 mg daily, and ophthalmopathy patients received high-dose intravenous methylprednisolone. Study-wide findings and limitations: In validation, the model predicted ophthalmopathy progression with about 71% sensitivity and about 73% specificity; some 13 predicted patients were CT-confirmed with GO in a median of about 7.1 months. Most of the expanded thyroid clonotypes with a frequency above 0.001 were also detected in blood, and it was suggested that the thyroid immune response may be reflected by blood repertoires. Sample size was not statistically predetermined, and group allocation was not concealed from the investigators. The 13-signature model separated ophthalmopathy from stable hyperthyroidism with roughly 88% sensitivity and about 81% specificity in cross-validation, and 80%/75% in the test set.

For repertoire sequencing, the TCR beta CDR3 regions were amplified from RNA transcripts. The first round was an RT-PCR using HTBI primers with the Qiagen OneStep RT-PCR kit, and this first round was followed by a second-round multiplex PCR, then size selection and purification. The libraries underwent paired-end sequencing with 100 bp reads on an Illumina HiSeq2000. From the authors' description of their analysis: SOAPnuke was used for read processing, and reads with adapters, uncalled bases, a mean Phred below 15, or no exact constant-primer or identifier match were discarded. High-quality paired reads were merged with COPE v1.2.5. Each unique nucleotide sequence was treated as a clonotype, and MiTCR v1.1 was used to align the clonotypes to the IMGT TRB V, D and J references. The analysis was limited to V-J combinations with a frequency above 0.0001, which together covered roughly 99% of the repertoires. For each V-J combination, a TCR clonal expansion and chaos score was defined as F50 clonal expansion divided by the chaos observed in the TCRdist matrix. Features were reduced by Welch's t-statistics and random forest to approximately 12 V-J combinations, which fed a naive Bayes classifier. The similarity between thyroid and blood repertoires was quantified using the Morisita-Horn index. TCRdb reprocessed the public reads (quality trimming at Q25 with fastp, clone calling with MiXCR) and kept in-frame beta chains. Each CDR3 protein gets just one entry, which takes the most common genes and DNA from the rows behind it. TCRdb, not the authors, supplied the V and J calls. The sample records 580,000 or so distinct CDR3 sequences, less than 40% of which are singletons. About 4.6% of the sample belongs to the ten largest clones.

Hyperthyroidism patients were newly diagnosed, were aged 18 to 65 years, and had a disease duration under 2 months. Patients with other autoimmune diseases, uncontrolled infections, pregnancy or lactation were excluded from the study. Clinical symptoms, serum thyroxine, TRAb, thyroid ultrasound and orbital computed tomography formed the basis of the diagnosis. Trizol reagent was used to extract the total RNA, and its quality was then checked on an Agilent 2100 Bioanalyzer. Sequencing was carried out using peripheral blood or thyroid tissue (not recorded which). The chain is assembled from TRBV27 and TRBJ1-5; a weak D assignment points to TRBD1 (6 bases agree). The receptor comes from an adult man with Graves' hyperthyroidism. Read as DNA, the sequence is TGTGCCAGCAGTGTAGACAGGTCGGGCCGCAATCAGCCCCAGCATTTT. It encodes CASSVDRSGRNQPQHF.